This T cell receptor beta chain was retrieved from a study of blood T cells in healthy people across ages. The J segment lost 0 bases and the V segment lost 0 bases, leaving 7 bases of the junction unmatched. The CDR3 is made up of 17 amino acids. Germline V CDR1 and CDR2: DFQATT, SNEGSKA (reference sequence). General study points: Donor CMV status was unknown, possibly confounding expanded clonotype changes. A strong correlation between TCR beta diversity and naive T cell percentage was seen. The recorded TCR beta diversity per million T cells decreased in a roughly linear manner with age.

Total RNA, at least 6 micrograms per sample, came from PBMCs. A second roughly 6 to 11 cycle PCR used barcoded and J-beta primers. TCRdb analysed the 5' RACE reads with MiXCR anew, one entry per CDR3 protein. The repertoire has 650,000 to 950,000 distinct CDR3 sequences, approximately 48% of them found once; the top ten carry around 21%. Comments on this clonotype: Its specificity is not known.

Sample: blood. The V gene is TRBV20-1, the J gene TRBJ2-3; the match to TRBD2 covers 9 bases. This clonotype was sampled from a man in his sixties in good health. CDR3 in amino acids: CSARDRRGGRSTDTQYF. CDR3 DNA sequence: TGCAGTGCTAGAGATCGGCGGGGGGGCCGGAGCACAGATACGCAGTATTTT.